This is a list of T cell receptor beta chains from one sample in a study of blood T cell repertoires in COVID-19. Repertoires were generated with immunoSEQ multiplex PCR, while TCRdb's copy carries only in-frame clones and drops some. The table lists approximately 250,000 clones, approximately 85% of them singletons, with 4% in the top ten. Source material: peripheral blood. The receptors here all came from a man over 45 with acute or convalescent COVID-19. Each CDR3 is given with its conserved first and last residue. The D gene is left open where the match is weak. Part of the rows lack a size; the others show once, few, many or a class for expanded clones.

v_call: TRBV11-2
clone_size: -
d_call: -
j_call: TRBJ2-3
cdr3_aa: CASSLAGLTTDTQYF
cdr3_nt: TGTGCCAGCAGCTTAGCGGGACTTACTACAGATACGCAGTATTTT

v_call: TRBV3-1/TRBV3-2
clone_size: once
d_call: -
j_call: TRBJ1-5
cdr3_aa: CASSQAIGVHQPQHF
cdr3_nt: TGTGCCAGCAGCCAAGCTATAGGGGTTCATCAGCCCCAGCATTTT

v_call: TRBV28
clone_size: -
d_call: -
j_call: TRBJ2-7
cdr3_aa: CASSLGSQGAYEQYF
cdr3_nt: TGTGCCAGCAGTTTGGGAAGCCAAGGGGCCTACGAGCAGTACTTC

v_call: TRBV6-1
clone_size: -
d_call: -
j_call: TRBJ2-3
cdr3_aa: CASSEIRASTDTQYF
cdr3_nt: TGTGCCAGCAGTGAGATCCGCGCTAGCACAGATACGCAGTATTTT

v_call: TRBV3-1/TRBV3-2
clone_size: -
d_call: TRBD2
j_call: TRBJ2-2
cdr3_aa: CASSPPRGTSGINTGELFF
cdr3_nt: TGTGCCAGCAGCCCTCCCCGTGGGACTAGCGGGATCAACACCGGGGAGCTGTTTTTT

v_call: TRBV6-5
clone_size: -
d_call: -
j_call: TRBJ1-4
cdr3_aa: CASSYSSTRGEKLFF
cdr3_nt: TGTGCCAGCAGTTACTCGTCGACCAGGGGTGAAAAACTGTTTTTT

v_call: TRBV5-1
clone_size: -
d_call: TRBD2
j_call: TRBJ2-3
cdr3_aa: CASSLSLAGASPDTQYF
cdr3_nt: TGCGCCAGCAGCCTTTCGCTAGCGGGGGCCTCCCCAGATACGCAGTATTTT

v_call: TRBV5-1
clone_size: -
d_call: TRBD2
j_call: TRBJ2-7
cdr3_aa: CASSFGLAGYEQYF
cdr3_nt: TGCGCCAGCAGCTTCGGACTAGCGGGTTACGAGCAGTACTTC

v_call: TRBV27
clone_size: -
d_call: -
j_call: TRBJ1-5
cdr3_aa: CASNTVGGNQPQHF
cdr3_nt: TGTGCCAGCAACACGGTTGGAGGTAATCAGCCCCAGCATTTT

v_call: TRBV27
clone_size: -
d_call: TRBD1
j_call: TRBJ1-2
cdr3_aa: CASSLRQGAYYGYTF
cdr3_nt: TGTGCCAGCAGTTTACGACAGGGGGCATACTATGGCTACACCTTC